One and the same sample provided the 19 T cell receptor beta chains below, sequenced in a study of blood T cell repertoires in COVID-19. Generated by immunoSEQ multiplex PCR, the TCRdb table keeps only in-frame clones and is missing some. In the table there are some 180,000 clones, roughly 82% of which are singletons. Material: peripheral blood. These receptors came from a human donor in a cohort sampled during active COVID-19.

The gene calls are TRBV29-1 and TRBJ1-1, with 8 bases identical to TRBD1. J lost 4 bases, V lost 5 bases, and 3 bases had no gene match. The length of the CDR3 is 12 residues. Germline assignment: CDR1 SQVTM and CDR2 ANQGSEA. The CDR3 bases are TGCAGCGTTAACAGGGGGGCCACTGAAGCTTTCTTT. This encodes CSVNRGATEAFF.

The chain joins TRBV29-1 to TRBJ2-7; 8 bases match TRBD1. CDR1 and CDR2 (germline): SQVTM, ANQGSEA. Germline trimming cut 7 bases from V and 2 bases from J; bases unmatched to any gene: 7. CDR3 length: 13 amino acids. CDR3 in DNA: TGCAGCGGAAGGGACAGGCAAACCTACGAGCAGTACTTC. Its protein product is CSGRDRQTYEQYF.

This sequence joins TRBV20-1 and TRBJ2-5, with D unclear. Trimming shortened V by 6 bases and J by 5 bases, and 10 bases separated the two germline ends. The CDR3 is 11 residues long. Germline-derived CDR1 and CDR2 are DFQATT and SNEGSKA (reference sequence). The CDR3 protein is CSATNGETQYF. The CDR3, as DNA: TGCAGTGCCACAAACGGGGAGACCCAGTACTTC.

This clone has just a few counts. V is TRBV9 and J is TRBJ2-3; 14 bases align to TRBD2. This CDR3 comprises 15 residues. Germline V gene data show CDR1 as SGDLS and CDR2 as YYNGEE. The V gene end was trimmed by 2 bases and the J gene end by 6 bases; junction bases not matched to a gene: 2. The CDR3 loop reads CASSVGTSGSDTQYF. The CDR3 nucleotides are TGTGCCAGCAGCGTTGGGACTAGCGGGAGTGATACGCAGTATTTT.

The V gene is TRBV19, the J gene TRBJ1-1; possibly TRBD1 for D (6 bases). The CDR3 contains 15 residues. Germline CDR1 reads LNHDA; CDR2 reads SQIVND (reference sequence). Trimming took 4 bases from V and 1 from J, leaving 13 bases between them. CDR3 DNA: TGTGCCAGTAGTACCTGGGGACACGGGAACACTGAAGCTTTCTTT. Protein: CASSTWGHGNTEAFF. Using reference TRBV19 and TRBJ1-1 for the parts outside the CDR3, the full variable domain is DGGITQSPKYLFRKEGQNVTLSCEQNLNHDAMYWYRQDPGQGLRLIYYSQIVNDFQKGDIAEGYSVSREKKESFPLTVTSAQKNPTAFYLCASSTWGHGNTEAFFGQGTRLTVV.

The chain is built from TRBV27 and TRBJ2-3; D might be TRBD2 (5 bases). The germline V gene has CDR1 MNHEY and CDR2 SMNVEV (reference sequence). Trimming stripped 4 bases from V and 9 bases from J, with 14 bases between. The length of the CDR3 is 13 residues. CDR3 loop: CASSSFGVGTQYF. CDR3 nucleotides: TGTGCCAGCAGTTCCTTCGGGGTAGGCACGCAGTATTTT.

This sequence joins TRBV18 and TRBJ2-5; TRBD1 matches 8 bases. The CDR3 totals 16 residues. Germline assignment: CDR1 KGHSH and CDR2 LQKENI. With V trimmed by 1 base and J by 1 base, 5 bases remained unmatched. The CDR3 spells CASSPLQGAGQETQYF. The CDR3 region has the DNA TGTGCCAGCTCACCACTGCAGGGGGCCGGCCAAGAGACCCAGTACTTC.

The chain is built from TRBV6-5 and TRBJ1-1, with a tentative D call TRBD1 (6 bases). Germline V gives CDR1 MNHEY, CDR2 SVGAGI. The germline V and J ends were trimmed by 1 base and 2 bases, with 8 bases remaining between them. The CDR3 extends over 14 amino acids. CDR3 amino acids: CASSYYRENTEAFF. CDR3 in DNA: TGTGCCAGCAGTTACTACAGGGAAAACACTGAAGCTTTCTTT.

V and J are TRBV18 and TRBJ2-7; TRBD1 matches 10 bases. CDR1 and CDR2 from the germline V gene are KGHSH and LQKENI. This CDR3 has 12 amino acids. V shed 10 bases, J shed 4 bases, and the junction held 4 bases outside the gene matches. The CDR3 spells CATGTGAYEQYF. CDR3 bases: TGTGCCACCGGGACAGGGGCTTACGAGCAGTACTTC. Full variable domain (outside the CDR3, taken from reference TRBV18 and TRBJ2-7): NAGVMQNPRHLVRRRGQEARLRCSPMKGHSHVYWYRQLPEEGLKFMVYLQKENIIDESGMPKERFSAEFPKEGPSILRIQQVVRGDSAAYFCATGTGAYEQYFGPGTRLTVT.

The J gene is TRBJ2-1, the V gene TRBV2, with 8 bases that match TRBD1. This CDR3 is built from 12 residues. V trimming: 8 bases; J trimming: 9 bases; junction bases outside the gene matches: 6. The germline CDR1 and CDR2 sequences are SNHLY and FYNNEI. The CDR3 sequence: CASGSDRGEQFF. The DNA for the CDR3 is TGTGCCAGCGGGTCAGACAGGGGTGAGCAGTTCTTC.

The chain's CDR3 is CASSPLAEQYF. DNA of the CDR3: TGTGCCAGCAGCCCGCTGGCCGAGCAGTACTTC. The V call is TRBV7-9, the J call TRBJ2-7; D gene uncertain. Germline CDR1 is SEHNR and CDR2 is FQNEAQ (reference sequence). The length of the CDR3 is 11 residues. V was trimmed by 5 bases and J by 6 bases, leaving 8 bases between them.

The CDR3 is CASSPRTSGWAQYF. The DNA for the CDR3 is TGCGCCAGCAGCCCGCGGACTAGCGGGTGGGCGCAGTACTTC. The chain is built from TRBV4-1 and TRBJ2-7; 11 bases are shared with TRBD2. Trimming took 4 bases from V and 9 from J; bases not matched to a gene: 8. The CDR3 spans 14 residues. Germline V lookup: CDR1 MGHRA, CDR2 YSYEKL.

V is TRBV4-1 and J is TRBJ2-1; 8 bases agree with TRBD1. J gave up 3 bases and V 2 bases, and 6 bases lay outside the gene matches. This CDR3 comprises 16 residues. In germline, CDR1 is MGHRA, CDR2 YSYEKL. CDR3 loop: CASSQPDRELYNEQFF. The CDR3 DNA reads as TGCGCCAGCAGCCAACCGGACAGGGAACTCTACAATGAGCAGTTCTTC.

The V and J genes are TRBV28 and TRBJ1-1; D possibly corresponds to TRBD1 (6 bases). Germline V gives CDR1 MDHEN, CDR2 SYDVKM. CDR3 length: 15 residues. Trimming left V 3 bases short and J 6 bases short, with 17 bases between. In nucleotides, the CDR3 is TGTGCCAGCAGTTTCGGACAGTGGGTTGGCGCTGAAGCTTTCTTT. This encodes CASSFGQWVGAEAFF.

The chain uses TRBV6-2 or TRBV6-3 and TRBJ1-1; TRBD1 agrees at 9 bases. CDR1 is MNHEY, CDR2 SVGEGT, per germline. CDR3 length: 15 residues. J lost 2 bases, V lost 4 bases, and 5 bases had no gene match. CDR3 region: CASSSRDRVNTEAFF. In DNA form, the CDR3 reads TGTGCCAGCAGTTCCCGGGACAGGGTAAACACTGAAGCTTTCTTT.

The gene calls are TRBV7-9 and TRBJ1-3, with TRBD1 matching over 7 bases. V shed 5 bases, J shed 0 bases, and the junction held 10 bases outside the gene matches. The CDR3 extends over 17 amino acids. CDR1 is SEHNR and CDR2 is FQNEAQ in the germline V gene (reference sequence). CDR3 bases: TGTGCCAGCAGCGGGTACCGACAGGGCTACTCTGGAAACACCATATATTTT. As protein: CASSGYRQGYSGNTIYF.

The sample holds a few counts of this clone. CDR3 DNA: TGTGCCAGCAGCTTAGTTGGCAGGGGTATCAATCAGCCCCAGCATTTT. This encodes CASSLVGRGINQPQHF. J is TRBJ1-5 and V is TRBV7-2; TRBD1 is a possible D gene (6 bases). CDR3 length: 16 amino acids. V was shortened by 1 base and J by 3 bases, with 13 bases between the two germline ends. The germline V gene has CDR1 SGHTA and CDR2 FQGNSA.

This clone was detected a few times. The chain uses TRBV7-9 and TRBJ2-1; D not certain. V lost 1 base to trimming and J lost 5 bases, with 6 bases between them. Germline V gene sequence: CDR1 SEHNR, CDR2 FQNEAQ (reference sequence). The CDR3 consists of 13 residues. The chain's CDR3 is CASSLVVNNEQFF. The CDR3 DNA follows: TGTGCCAGCAGCTTAGTAGTAAACAATGAGCAGTTCTTC.

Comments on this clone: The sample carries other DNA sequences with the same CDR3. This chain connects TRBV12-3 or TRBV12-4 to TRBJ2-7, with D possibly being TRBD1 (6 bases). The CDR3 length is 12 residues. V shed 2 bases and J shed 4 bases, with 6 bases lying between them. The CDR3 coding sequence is TGTGCCAGCAGTTTAACAGGGTACGAGCAGTACTTC. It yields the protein CASSLTGYEQYF.